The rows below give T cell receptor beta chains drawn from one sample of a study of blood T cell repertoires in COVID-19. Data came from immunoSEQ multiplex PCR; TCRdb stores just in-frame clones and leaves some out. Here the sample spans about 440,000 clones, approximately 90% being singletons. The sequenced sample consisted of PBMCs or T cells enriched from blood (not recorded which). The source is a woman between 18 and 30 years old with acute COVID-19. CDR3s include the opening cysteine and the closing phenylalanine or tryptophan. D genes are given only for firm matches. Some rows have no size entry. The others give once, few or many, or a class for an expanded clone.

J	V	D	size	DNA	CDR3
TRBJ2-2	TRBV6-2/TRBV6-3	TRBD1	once	TGTGCCAGCAGACCTACAGGGGTGAGGGAGACCGGGGAGCTGTTTTTT	CASRPTGVRETGELFF
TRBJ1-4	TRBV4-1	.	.	TGCGCCAGCAGCCAAGAAAGGGGTTTGGGGGAAAAACTGTTTTTT	CASSQERGLGEKLFF
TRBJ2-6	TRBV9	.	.	TGTGCCAGCACCGAGGGGGGGGGCCTCCCCTCTGGGGCCAACGTCCTGACTTTC	CASTEGGGLPSGANVLTF
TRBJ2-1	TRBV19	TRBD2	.	TGTGCCAGTAGTTCATACCCCATAGCGGGGGACCGATATATCCCCTTTAACAATGAGCAGTTCTTC	CASSSYPIAGDRYIPFNNEQFF
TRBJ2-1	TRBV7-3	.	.	TGTGCCAGCAGCGATCCTCGGGGGTCCTCCTACAATGAGCAGTTCTTC	CASSDPRGSSYNEQFF
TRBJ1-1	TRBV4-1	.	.	TGCGCCAGCAGCCAAGCCCACAGTATCCCGAACACTGAAGCTTTCTTT	CASSQAHSIPNTEAFF
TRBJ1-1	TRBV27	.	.	TGTGCCAGCAGTTTATCGCACGGGGTTGAAGCTTTCTTT	CASSLSHGVEAFF
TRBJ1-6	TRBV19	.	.	TGTGCCAGTAGTCCGGGTTATTCACCCCTCCACTTT	CASSPGYSPLHF
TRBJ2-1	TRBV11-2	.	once	TGTGCCAGCAGCTTGGGGGGTGGCCGGGACTACAATGAGCAGTTCTTC	CASSLGGGRDYNEQFF
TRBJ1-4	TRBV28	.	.	TGTGCCAGCAGTTTACTCGGCAGGAATGAAAAACTGTTTTTT	CASSLLGRNEKLFF
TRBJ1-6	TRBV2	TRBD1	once	TGTGCCAGCAGCGTAACAGGGGGCGTTGCACCCCTCCACTTT	CASSVTGGVAPLHF
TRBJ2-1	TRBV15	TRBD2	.	TGTGCCACCAGCTGGAGCGGGAAATCTGAGCAGTTCTTC	CATSWSGKSEQFF
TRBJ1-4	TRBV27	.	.	TGTGCCAGCAGTTTATTGACAAATGAAAAACTGTTTTTT	CASSLLTNEKLFF
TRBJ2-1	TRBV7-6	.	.	TGTGCCAGCAGTTCCCGTCCAGAAAACAATGAGCAGTTCTTC	CASSSRPENNEQFF
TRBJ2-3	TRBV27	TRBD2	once	TGTGCCAGCAGCACCTCGGCGGGGGGACACCGGACCGATACGCAGTATTTT	CASSTSAGGHRTDTQYF
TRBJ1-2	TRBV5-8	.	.	TGTGCCAGCAGCTTGGACAGGGCGGACTATGGCTACACCTTC	CASSLDRADYGYTF
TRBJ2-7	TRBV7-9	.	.	TGTGCCAGCAGCTTAGGGACGGGCGGGTCAGCTCTTTACGAGCAGTACTTC	CASSLGTGGSALYEQYF
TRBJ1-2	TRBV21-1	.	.	TGTGCCAGCAGCAACGTCCCGGGACAGGGGATTTGGGGCTACACCTTC	CASSNVPGQGIWGYTF
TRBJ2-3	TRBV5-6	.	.	TGTGCCAGCAGCTTGTTATTGAGCACAGATACGCAGTATTTT	CASSLLLSTDTQYF
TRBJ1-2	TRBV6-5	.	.	TGTGCCACCACGGGTTGGTATGGCTACACCTTC	CATTGWYGYTF
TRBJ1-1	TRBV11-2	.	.	TGTGCCAGCAGCCATCTTAGGGAGGGTACTGAAGCTTTCTTT	CASSHLREGTEAFF
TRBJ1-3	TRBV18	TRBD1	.	TGTGCCAGCTCACCCCAATCCGGGACAGCTGGAAACACCATATATTTT	CASSPQSGTAGNTIYF
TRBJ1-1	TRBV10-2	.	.	TGCGCCAGCAGTGATCGAGGCACATTTGAAGCTTTCTTT	CASSDRGTFEAFF
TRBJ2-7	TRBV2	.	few	TGTGCCAGCAGTACGCAGGGTCTGCTCGAGCAGTACTTC	CASSTQGLLEQYF
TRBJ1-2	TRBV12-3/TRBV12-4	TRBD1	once	TGTGCCAGCAGCCTCACAGGGGACTATGGCTACACCTTC	CASSLTGDYGYTF
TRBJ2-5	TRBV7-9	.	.	TGTGCCAGCAGCGATCAGGGGCCAGAGACCCAGTACTTC	CASSDQGPETQYF
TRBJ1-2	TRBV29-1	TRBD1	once	TGCAGCGTTGAGGGGACAGGGGGCTATGGCTACACCTTC	CSVEGTGGYGYTF
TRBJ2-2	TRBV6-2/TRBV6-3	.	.	TGTGCCAGCAGTTATCACCCGGTAGCCCGCACCGGGGAGCTGTTTTTT	CASSYHPVARTGELFF
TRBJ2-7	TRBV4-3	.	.	TGCGCCAGCAGCCAAGATACGGGAGAAGGCGAGCAGTACTTC	CASSQDTGEGEQYF
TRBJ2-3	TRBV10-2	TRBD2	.	TGCGCCAGCAGGACTAGCGGTGTCACAGATACGCAGTATTTT	CASRTSGVTDTQYF
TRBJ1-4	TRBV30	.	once	TGTGCCTGGAGCCCGTACGTTGGGACACTGAATGAAAAACTGTTTTTT	CAWSPYVGTLNEKLFF
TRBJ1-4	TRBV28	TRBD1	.	TGTGCCAGCAGTCGACTACAGGGGGGGGATGAAAAACTGTTTTTT	CASSRLQGGDEKLFF
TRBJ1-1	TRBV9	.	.	TGTGCCAGCGGCAAGGGCAGCGGGGACACTGAAGCTTTCTTT	CASGKGSGDTEAFF
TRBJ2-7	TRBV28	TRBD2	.	TGTGCCAGCAGTTCTTTAGCGGGAGTAGTCGACGAGCAGTACTTC	CASSSLAGVVDEQYF
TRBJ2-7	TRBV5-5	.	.	TGTGCCAGCAGCTTCTCAGGGCTTCAGCCTACTTTCTTCTTC	CASSFSGLQPTFFF
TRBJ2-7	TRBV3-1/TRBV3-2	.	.	TGTGCCAGCAGCCCGTCGGAGGGGCAACAAGAGCAGTACTTC	CASSPSEGQQEQYF
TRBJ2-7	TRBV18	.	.	TGTGCCAGCTCTTCGGGTGGAGAGCAGTACTTC	CASSSGGEQYF
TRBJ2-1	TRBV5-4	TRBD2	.	TGTGCCAGCAGATCGACTAGCGGGAGCTCCTACAATGAGCAGTTCTTC	CASRSTSGSSYNEQFF
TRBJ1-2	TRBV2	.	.	TGTGCCAGCAGTGAAGCGCTTACTACCCGGGACAAATCATATGGCTACACCTTC	CASSEALTTRDKSYGYTF
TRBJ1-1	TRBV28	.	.	TGTGCCAGCAGTTCAAAGGGGCGGACTGAAGCTTTCTTT	CASSSKGRTEAFF
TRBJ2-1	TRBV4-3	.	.	TGCGCCAGCAGCCAAGATGTCCTCTATGAGCAGTTCTTC	CASSQDVLYEQFF
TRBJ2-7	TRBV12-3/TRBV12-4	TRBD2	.	TGTGCCAGCAGCCAACTAGCGGCCTACGAGCAGTACTTC	CASSQLAAYEQYF
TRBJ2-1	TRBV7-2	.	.	TGTGCCAGCAGCTTATCTGTTGAGCAGTTCTTC	CASSLSVEQFF
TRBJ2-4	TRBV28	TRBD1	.	TGTGCCAGCAGCACAGGGGGCCCAGCCAAAAACATTCAGTACTTC	CASSTGGPAKNIQYF
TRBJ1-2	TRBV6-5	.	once	TGTGCCAGCAGCATCGGACGGGGATTACACTATGGCTACACCTTC	CASSIGRGLHYGYTF
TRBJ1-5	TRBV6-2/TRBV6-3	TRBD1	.	TGTGCCAGCAGTTATTCCGGCAGGGGGCTGAGACAGCCCCAGCATTTT	CASSYSGRGLRQPQHF
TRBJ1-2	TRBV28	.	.	TGTGCCATCGACAGGAAAAGTGCTAACTATGGCTACACCTTC	CAIDRKSANYGYTF
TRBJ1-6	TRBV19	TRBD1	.	TGTGCCAGTAGTATGGGGACAGGGAGGAATTCACCCCTCCACTTT	CASSMGTGRNSPLHF
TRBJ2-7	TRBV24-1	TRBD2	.	TGTGCCACCAGTGATTCCAGCATGAGCGGGAGGGCCTACGAGCAGTACTTC	CATSDSSMSGRAYEQYF
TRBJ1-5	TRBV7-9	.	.	TGTGCCAGCAGCTTAAGTATTGGAGTGCGGAGCAATCAGCCCCAGCATTTT	CASSLSIGVRSNQPQHF